One T cell receptor beta chain is described in this entry. Its antigen remains unidentified. Measured with immunoSEQ multiplex PCR; TCRdb has only the in-frame clones, and not every one. The sample holds 20,000 to 25,000 clones, 83% seen once. These data originate in a study of OX40 agonist ivuxolimab in advanced cancers. Points from the study as a whole: What antigens the expanded peripheral T cells recognized was never established. In the 0.1 to 3.0 mg/kg range, CD4+ and CD8+ blood T cells had expanded clonally by week 6. Among the lowest peripheral clonal expansion occurred in 0.1-3.0 mg/kg partial responders.

Prior autoimmune disease or systemic immunosuppression barred patients. This TCR derives from an adult with an advanced solid tumor such as melanoma, head and neck, liver or kidney cancer. The sample was CD4+ or CD8+ T cells sorted from blood, taken in a trial of the OX40 agonist ivuxolimab.

The CDR3 protein is CASKAVPNTEAFF. The CDR3 region has the DNA TGTGCCAGCAAAGCCGTCCCGAACACTGAAGCTTTCTTT. This chain links TRBV2 with TRBJ1-1; D gene uncertain. Germline V gene lookup returns CDR1 SNHLY and CDR2 FYNNEI. V gave up 7 bases and J gave up 1 base, with 10 bases separating them. The CDR3 consists of 13 residues.